This TCR beta chain was sequenced in a study of monozygotic twins with inflammatory bowel disease. CDR3 size: 16 residues. Germline V gives CDR1 MNHNS, CDR2 SASEGT. Unfractionated whole blood yielded total RNA, and T cells were not sorted. TCRdb re-called the 5' RACE reads and shows each CDR3 protein once, DNA omitted. The sample data list 350,000 to 550,000 distinct CDR3 sequences. Specimen: blood. The receptor was isolated from a human donor with ulcerative colitis or Crohn's disease, or a healthy co-twin of an affected twin (not recorded which). V gene TRBV6-1 combines with J gene TRBJ2-3; TCRdb's D gene call, TRBD2, goes unchecked for lack of DNA. The CDR3 is CASSRPLAGGTDTQYF.